Listed below are T cell receptor beta chains from one sample, sequenced in a study of T-cell memory formation after mild COVID-19. One entry per CDR3 protein, called by TCRdb with MiXCR from the 5' RACE reads. The profile shows around 220,000 distinct CDR3 sequences, 16% of them singletons. The material sequenced was PBMCs or a T cell subset sorted from them (not recorded which). These receptors all come from a man aged 18 to 29 who had mild COVID-19 (a few samples of this study predate the infection). Cell type and time point are not known. The CDR3 runs from the conserved cysteine through the conserved F or W. A D gene is named only where the DNA matches it firmly. The size entry is marked missing in some rows and otherwise reads once, few, many or a size class.

J,size,D,V,CDR3,DNA
TRBJ1-1,.,TRBD1,TRBV20-1,CSAARGDRDTEAFF,TGCAGTGCTGCCCGAGGGGACAGGGACACTGAAGCTTTCTTT
TRBJ1-4,.,.,TRBV5-1,CASSRNLGINEKLFF,TGCGCCAGCAGCCGAAACTTGGGAATTAATGAAAAACTGTTTTTT
TRBJ2-2,few,TRBD2,TRBV5-1,CASSHGLAYTGELFF,TGCGCCAGCAGCCATGGACTAGCTTACACCGGGGAGCTGTTTTTT
TRBJ2-7,.,TRBD1,TRBV20-1,CSARRPSGTGSEQYF,TGCAGTGCTAGACGCCCGAGTGGGACAGGCTCCGAGCAGTACTTC
TRBJ2-5,.,TRBD1,TRBV9,CASSPTMGQGVETQYF,TGTGCCAGCAGCCCCACCATGGGGCAGGGGGTCGAGACCCAGTACTTC
TRBJ2-2,many,.,TRBV24-1,CATRSARQAGELFF,TGTGCCACCAGATCGGCTAGGCAGGCCGGGGAGCTGTTTTTT
TRBJ2-1,few,.,TRBV7-2,CASSPGQNNNEQFF,TGTGCCAGCAGCCCAGGACAGAACAACAATGAGCAGTTCTTC
TRBJ2-5,few,.,TRBV15,CATSRELAQETQYF,TGTGCCACCAGCAGAGAACTAGCCCAAGAGACCCAGTACTTC
TRBJ2-7,few,.,TRBV7-9,CASSLAEGWGEQYF,TGTGCCAGCAGCTTAGCGGAGGGTTGGGGCGAGCAGTACTTC
TRBJ1-4,.,.,TRBV27,CASSEAALGEKLFF,TGTGCCAGCAGTGAAGCGGCATTAGGAGAAAAACTGTTTTTT
TRBJ2-5,.,TRBD2,TRBV11-2,CASSPLRLTSGEETQYF,TGTGCCAGCAGCCCACTACGATTGACTAGCGGGGAAGAGACCCAGTACTTC
TRBJ1-2,few,TRBD1,TRBV6-6,CASSFVGTGSFGGYTF,TGTGCCAGCAGTTTTGTCGGGACAGGGTCATTCGGAGGCTACACCTTC
TRBJ1-1,.,.,TRBV15,CATSRDLLAEAFF,TGTGCCACCAGCAGAGACTTGTTGGCTGAAGCTTTCTTT
TRBJ1-2,few,TRBD1,TRBV5-1,CASSLETGVDGYTF,TGCGCCAGCAGCTTGGAGACAGGGGTTGATGGCTACACCTTC
TRBJ1-1,.,TRBD1,TRBV25-1,CASGRDRGMNTEAFF,TGTGCCAGCGGACGGGACAGGGGAATGAACACTGAAGCTTTCTTT
TRBJ1-6,many,.,TRBV7-9,CASSLGRGNSPLHF,TGTGCCAGCAGCCTTGGACGGGGGAATTCACCCCTCCACTTT
TRBJ2-7,once,TRBD1,TRBV30,CAWQKQGASEQYF,TGTGCCTGGCAGAAGCAGGGGGCCTCCGAGCAGTACTTC
TRBJ1-2,few,TRBD1,TRBV2,CASRPDREGYTF,TGTGCCAGCAGACCGGACAGGGAAGGCTACACCTTC
TRBJ2-5,.,.,TRBV7-8,CASSFRQGRETQYF,TGTGCCAGCAGCTTCAGGCAGGGGAGGGAGACCCAGTACTTC
TRBJ2-5,few,TRBD2,TRBV28,CASSSPDSGGVETQYF,TGTGCCAGCAGTTCCCCGGATAGCGGGGGAGTTGAGACCCAGTACTTC
TRBJ2-1,.,TRBD2,TRBV5-6,CASSLRGGGFENEQFF,TGTGCCAGCAGCTTGCGAGGCGGGGGGTTCGAGAATGAGCAGTTCTTC
TRBJ1-1,few,.,TRBV5-1,CASSPQLGAMNTEAFF,TGCGCCAGCAGCCCTCAGTTGGGGGCTATGAACACTGAAGCTTTCTTT
TRBJ1-1,.,.,TRBV5-1,CASSYMGPSGTEAFF,TGCGCCAGCAGCTATATGGGACCGTCGGGCACTGAAGCTTTCTTT
TRBJ1-5,many,.,TRBV15,CATSRAASISNQPQHF,TGTGCCACCAGCAGAGCCGCTTCAATTAGCAATCAGCCCCAGCATTTT
TRBJ1-2,.,.,TRBV18,CASSSAGSSGYTF,TGTGCCAGCTCCTCCGCGGGATCGAGCGGCTACACCTTC
TRBJ1-5,.,.,TRBV5-1,CASRVSVDNQPQHF,TGCGCCAGCAGGGTTAGCGTCGACAATCAGCCCCAGCATTTT
TRBJ1-4,few,TRBD1,TRBV12-3/TRBV12-4,CASSPRTGYEKLFF,TGTGCCAGCAGTCCCCGGACAGGGTATGAAAAACTGTTTTTT
TRBJ2-3,many,.,TRBV7-3,CASSRAGLPDTQYF,TGTGCCAGCAGCCGGGCAGGGCTCCCAGATACGCAGTATTTT
TRBJ1-5,.,.,TRBV20-1,CSARDRVGARNQPQHF,TGCAGTGCTAGAGATAGGGTAGGGGCGCGGAATCAGCCCCAGCATTTT
TRBJ1-1,.,.,TRBV6-4,CASSAGGVNTEAFF,TGTGCCAGCAGTGCGGGAGGGGTGAACACTGAAGCTTTCTTT
TRBJ1-1,.,.,TRBV5-1,CASSLMGQTTEAFF,TGCGCCAGCAGCTTGATGGGACAAACGACTGAAGCTTTCTTT
TRBJ2-1,.,.,TRBV5-1,CASSFVSLSVNNEQFF,TGCGCCAGCAGCTTTGTGAGTCTCTCAGTAAACAATGAGCAGTTCTTC
TRBJ2-1,once,.,TRBV15,CATSREKVAGDEKRFF,TGTGCCACCAGCAGAGAAAAAGTCGCGGGTGACGAAAAGAGGTTCTTC
TRBJ2-3,few,.,TRBV7-2,CASSLLWAEDTQYF,TGTGCCAGCAGCCTTTTATGGGCCGAAGATACGCAGTATTTT
TRBJ2-4,.,.,TRBV12-3/TRBV12-4,CASNRAKNIQYF,TGTGCCAGCAACCGGGCCAAAAACATTCAGTACTTC
TRBJ2-2,many,.,TRBV9,CASSVGPNTGELFF,TGTGCCAGCAGCGTAGGTCCCAACACCGGGGAGCTGTTTTTT
TRBJ1-5,.,.,TRBV27,CASTERWQPQHF,TGTGCCAGCACCGAACGGTGGCAGCCCCAGCATTTT
TRBJ2-2,many,.,TRBV6-2/TRBV6-3,CASRGRDTGELFF,TGTGCCAGCCGGGGCCGGGACACCGGGGAGCTGTTTTTT
TRBJ2-6,.,TRBD1,TRBV7-3,CASSLTGVKAGANVLTF,TGTGCCAGCAGCCTGACAGGGGTTAAAGCTGGGGCCAACGTCCTGACTTTC
TRBJ2-3,few,.,TRBV7-3,CASSFGGDTDTQYF,TGTGCCAGCAGCTTCGGCGGGGACACAGATACGCAGTATTTT
TRBJ2-5,.,.,TRBV5-1,CASSSRTAFQETQYF,TGCGCCAGCAGTAGCAGGACAGCATTTCAAGAGACCCAGTACTTC
TRBJ1-6,few,.,TRBV20-1,CSARARGGNSPLHF,TGCAGTGCTAGAGCCAGGGGAGGTAATTCACCCCTCCACTTT
TRBJ2-1,.,.,TRBV28,CASMVRGDEQFF,TGTGCCAGCATGGTCAGGGGAGACGAGCAGTTCTTC
TRBJ1-2,few,.,TRBV12-3/TRBV12-4,CASRREGANYGYTF,TGTGCCAGCAGGCGAGAGGGAGCTAACTATGGCTACACCTTC
TRBJ2-5,many,.,TRBV5-1,CASTAGRRGETQYF,TGCGCCAGCACCGCGGGTCGGAGGGGGGAGACCCAGTACTTC
TRBJ2-7,few,TRBD1,TRBV6-2/TRBV6-3,CASRVQGSSYEQYF,TGTGCCAGCAGGGTACAGGGGAGTAGCTACGAGCAGTACTTC
TRBJ2-7,.,TRBD2,TRBV7-8,CASSLLAGDYEQYF,TGTGCCAGCAGCTTGTTAGCGGGGGACTACGAGCAGTACTTC
TRBJ1-1,few,.,TRBV6-5,CASSYSRLAPASEAFF,TGTGCCAGCAGTTACTCGCGATTGGCCCCTGCCTCTGAAGCTTTCTTT
TRBJ2-7,.,.,TRBV21-1,CASRGVKQYF,TGTGCCAGCAGGGGGGTGAAGCAGTACTTC
TRBJ1-1,.,.,TRBV5-1,CASSFREGNTEAFF,TGCGCCAGCAGCTTCAGGGAGGGGAACACTGAAGCTTTCTTT
TRBJ2-3,.,.,TRBV7-2,CASSSPGEYTQYF,TGTGCCAGCAGCTCCCCGGGCGAATATACGCAGTATTTT
TRBJ1-1,.,.,TRBV6-1,CASSEWVVPNTEAFF,TGTGCCAGCAGTGAATGGGTCGTCCCGAACACTGAAGCTTTCTTT
TRBJ1-2,.,.,TRBV6-5,CASSYGTPNYGYTF,TGTGCCAGCAGTTACGGGACACCTAACTATGGCTACACCTTC
TRBJ2-3,.,TRBD2,TRBV7-3,CASSLLAGSDTQYF,TGTGCCAGCAGCTTGCTAGCGGGGTCAGATACGCAGTATTTT
TRBJ1-2,few,TRBD1,TRBV4-3,CASSPEGQGAYYGYTF,TGCGCCAGCAGCCCAGAGGGACAGGGGGCCTACTATGGCTACACCTTC
TRBJ1-3,few,.,TRBV7-9,CASTPRRVQTGNTIYF,TGTGCCAGCACCCCCCGCAGGGTTCAGACTGGAAACACCATATATTTT
TRBJ2-5,.,.,TRBV5-4,CASSFAAEETQYF,TGTGCCAGCAGCTTCGCGGCAGAAGAGACCCAGTACTTC